This T cell receptor (beta chain) emerged from a study of neurological immune-mediated disorders. TCRdb redid the calling of the 5' RACE reads with MiXCR, one entry per CDR3 protein. Here the sample spans approximately 50,000 distinct CDR3 sequences, approximately 5.8% being singletons. In this sample, this clonotype turned up many times. Antigen specificity is unknown. This CDR3 is built from 10 residues. Germline V gene data show CDR1 as SQVTM and CDR2 as ANQGSEA. Trimming shortened V by 7 bases and J by 8 bases, and 10 bases separated the two germline ends. Overall study results and limits: There was no clinical or MRI feature that was associated with the multiple sclerosis repertoire cluster.

For sorted libraries, the input was about a million CD4+ or CD8+ T cells. The rearrangement joins TRBV29-1 to TRBJ2-3; no firm D call. Source material: CD4+ T cells from blood. The sequence was collected from a woman under 30 with multiple sclerosis. DNA for the CDR3: TGCAGCGCACGACTCGGTACGCAGTATTTT. The encoded protein is CSARLGTQYF.